This TCR beta chain was identified in a study of shared clonotypes between healthy human individuals (dated by TCRdb to about 2020). Broadly, across the study: A couple of women and a few men aged 18 to 49 years were included in the cohort. Each donor's leukapheresis produced roughly between roughly 0.94 and 9.5 billion PBMCs. For each donor, three plates each were used for CD4 naive and CD4 memory, two plates were used for CD8 naive, and one plate was used for CD8 memory. To estimate repertoire size and how much clonotypes are shared between individuals, the study performed deep sequencing of blood TCR repertoires from roughly five healthy adults. To increase sequencing depth and limit assay-specific biases, TCR repertoire library preparation and sequencing were carried out by different laboratories using diverse techniques. Here is what the overall study found, with its caveats: Sampling was restricted to blood, and TCR repertoires in tissue are likely to differ from TCR repertoires in blood. Pairwise subsampling indicated that sequencing depth was expected to affect the degree of clonotype sharing among donors. About 4.5% of naive CD4, more than 3% of naive CD8, approximately 2.2% of memory CD4, and around 0.42% of memory CD8 clonotypes were shared across a few donors. Compared with non-shared clonotypes, the clonotypes found in all four sorted-subset donors had higher generation probabilities. Naive subsets generally had larger estimated clonotype richness than memory subsets did. The small number of donors limited the genetic and exposure-history diversity represented. Rarefaction of sorted-subset datasets indicated incomplete sequencing despite the large sequencing depth.

CD8 naive samples consisted of CD45RO-negative cells that were positively selected for CCR7, yielding a CD45RA+CCR7+ population without TemRA cells. Donors were healthy HIV-negative adults with no recently reported acute infections or vaccinations. Every donor was a Caucasian adult living in Nashville, Tennessee, USA. After blood collection by leukapheresis, PBMCs were isolated using Ficoll-Histopaque density gradient centrifugation and then cryopreserved in the vapor phase of liquid nitrogen. Analytical flow cytometry was used to check the purity and quantity of every magnetically sorted T cell population. Genomic DNA was isolated from each sorted fraction and quantified by UV absorbance on a Nanodrop 2000c. Taken from cysteine to phenylalanine, the CDR3 has 15 residues. The read is trimmed to its CDR3 DNA, 45 bases read in frame from base 1. Looking up the germline V gene yields CDR1 MGHRA and CDR2 YSYEKL. V and J are trimmed by 2 bases and 3 bases, and the gene matches miss 3 bases of the junction.

In this sample, this clone turned up once. No antigen is known for it. It has no much larger one-base neighbor in the sample; base qualities were not kept. Using the deep immunoSEQ assay, TCR CDR3 regions were amplified from genomic DNA by multiplex PCR. For each cell subset, the extracted genomic DNA was distributed evenly across all wells of several immunoSEQ 96-well plates, and each plate served as one replicate. For sorted subsets, roughly 0.2 ug genomic DNA, equal to 30,000 or so T cell genomes, was loaded into each replicate PCR. Purified libraries were measured with a Qubit 3.0 fluorometer, size-checked on a Bioanalyzer 2100, and measured again with the KAPA Library Quantification kit. Every immunoSEQ 96-well plate was sequenced on a separate single-read 150-cycle Illumina NextSeq 550 flow cell. The authors' pipeline ran thus. The immunoSEQ output contained only junctional sequences without quality scores, so filtering could not match that applied to full-length reads. Sequences were annotated with PyIR, a Python wrapper for IgBLAST v1.9, using IMGT germline references to assign V/J genes and CDR3. Reads with weak V/J assignments (E-value above 1e-6), missing CDR3, stop codons, out-of-frame junctions, or ambiguous translated residues were removed. A V3J clonotype was defined by an identical inferred V gene, J gene, and CDR3 amino acid sequence. The percentage overlap between two repertoires was calculated by dividing the number of shared unique clonotypes by the size of the smaller repertoire. Richness of each repertoire was evaluated using RTK rarefaction, the Chao1 estimator, and Recon v2.1 estimates of unobserved clonotypes. OLGA was used to compute generation probabilities for all TCRbeta clonotypes that the gDNA method yielded from a handful of donors. Entries here come from immuneACCESS through TCRdb and include only in-frame sequences with V and J called. Some clones fail to appear in such tables; in the studies checked, an unresolved V gene covers under half of the shortfall, and the cause of the remainder is unknown. V, J and clone size derive from that table, while D and trimming were established from the DNA sequence. In this sample the table shows 800,000 or so clones, 90% to 98% of which occur a single time. Under 0.3% of the sample is held by the ten biggest clonotypes.

The chain couples TRBV4-1 to TRBJ2-5; 10 bases in the middle match TRBD2. The sample comprised naive CD8+ T cells sorted from blood. Reading the label with the study, this specimen's cell subset or site is: CD45RA+CCR7+. This clonotype was sampled from a man under 40 in good health. The DNA sequence is given as TGCGCCAGCAGCCAACCGCTAGCGGGAGAAGAGACCCAGTACTTC. Its protein reads: CASSQPLAGEETQYF.